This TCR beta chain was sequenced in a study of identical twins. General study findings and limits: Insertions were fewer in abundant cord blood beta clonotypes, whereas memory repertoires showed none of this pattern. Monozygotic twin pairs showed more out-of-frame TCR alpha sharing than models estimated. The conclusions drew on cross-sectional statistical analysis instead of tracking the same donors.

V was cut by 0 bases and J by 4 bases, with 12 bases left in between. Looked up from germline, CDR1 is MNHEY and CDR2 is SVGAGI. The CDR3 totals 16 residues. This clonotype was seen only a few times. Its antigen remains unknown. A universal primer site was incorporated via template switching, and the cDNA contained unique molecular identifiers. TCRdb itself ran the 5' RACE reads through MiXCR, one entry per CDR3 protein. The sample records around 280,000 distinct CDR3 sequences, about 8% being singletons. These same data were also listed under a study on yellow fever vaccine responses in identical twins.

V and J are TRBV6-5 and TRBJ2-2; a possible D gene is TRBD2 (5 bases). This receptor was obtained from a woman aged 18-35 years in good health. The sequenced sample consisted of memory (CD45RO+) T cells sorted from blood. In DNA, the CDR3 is TGTGCCAGCAGTTACTCTAGATTGGGGAGCACCGGGGAGCTGTTTTTT. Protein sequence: CASSYSRLGSTGELFF.